The 14 T cell receptor beta chains listed next were all sequenced from one sample in a study of circulating and synovial CD4+ cells in juvenile arthritis. Generated by immunoSEQ multiplex PCR, the TCRdb table keeps only in-frame clones and is missing some. The table has some 33,000 clones, 85% to 95% seen once. The sequenced material came from CD4+ T cells from blood. These receptors were obtained from a human donor with juvenile idiopathic arthritis.

This clone was detected a few times. The chain links TRBV10-3 to TRBJ2-6; 7 nucleotides align to TRBD1. This CDR3 is 13 amino acids long. Germline lookup yields CDR1 ENHRY and CDR2 SYGVKD. V gave up 11 bases and J gave up 2 bases; unmatched junction bases: 3. As DNA, the CDR3 is TGTGCCGTACAGGGGACTGGGGCCAACGTCCTGACTTTC. Encoded protein: CAVQGTGANVLTF.

V is TRBV19 and J is TRBJ2-1; 9 bases are a match to TRBD2. In germline, CDR1 is LNHDA, CDR2 SQIVND (reference sequence). CDR3 length: 17 amino acids. V shed 0 bases and J 7 bases; nucleotides not matched to a gene: 10. CDR3: CASSIDLRRGGVNEQFF. For the CDR3, the DNA is TGTGCCAGTAGTATAGATCTAAGGCGGGGGGGGGTTAATGAGCAGTTCTTC.

The V gene is TRBV5-6, the J gene TRBJ2-7; 8 bases line up with TRBD1. The CDR3 is 15 amino acids. CDR1 SGHDT and CDR2 YYEEEE come from the germline V gene. Trimming took 0 bases from V and 0 from J; bases not matched to a gene: 2. The CDR3 DNA follows: TGTGCCAGCAGCTTGGCAGGGGGCAGCTCCTACGAGCAGTACTTC. Translating it yields CASSLAGGSSYEQYF.

The chain combines TRBV14 with TRBJ1-1; 7 bases match TRBD1. The V segment lost 5 bases and the J segment 2 bases; nucleotides outside the gene matches: 8. Germline lookup yields CDR1 SGHDN and CDR2 FVKESK. CDR3 length equals 15 residues. CDR3 protein: CASSKGQTHNTEAFF. DNA of the CDR3: TGTGCCAGCAGCAAGGGACAGACACATAACACTGAAGCTTTCTTT.

This chain connects TRBV4-1 to TRBJ2-3; 10 nucleotides agree with TRBD2. Germline V gene data show CDR1 as MGHRA and CDR2 as YSYEKL. After removal of 0 bases from V and 4 bases from J, the junction contained 10 bases not matched to a gene. The CDR3 sequence is 18 residues long. The CDR3 loop is CASSQDRLAGEVADTQYF. The CDR3 DNA reads as TGCGCCAGCAGCCAAGATCGGCTAGCGGGGGAGGTTGCAGATACGCAGTATTTT.

J is TRBJ2-1 and V is TRBV7-3, with TRBD2 matching 14 bases. Trimming removed 4 bases from V and 3 bases from J; junction bases left unmatched: 8. CDR1 is SGHTA, CDR2 FQGTGA, per germline. The CDR3 is made up of 18 amino acids. As DNA, the CDR3 is TGTGCCAGCAGCTCTCGACTAGCGGGGGGGCTGGGCTACAATGAGCAGTTCTTC. Encoded protein: CASSSRLAGGLGYNEQFF.

The chain recombines TRBV6-5 with TRBJ2-2, with TRBD1 identical over 7 bases. The CDR3 length is 14 residues. V shed 2 bases and J 4 bases; nucleotides not matched to a gene: 1. Germline CDR1 reads MNHEY; CDR2 reads SVGAGI. DNA for the CDR3: TGTGCCAGCAGTTACGACAGGGCCACCGGGGAGCTGTTTTTT. Protein sequence: CASSYDRATGELFF.

The V gene is TRBV7-3, the J gene TRBJ1-2; the D gene is possibly TRBD1 (5 bases). V lost 5 bases, J lost 14 bases, and 21 bases lay in between. This CDR3 is 13 amino acids long. CDR1 is SGHTA and CDR2 is FQGTGA in the germline V gene. CDR3 nucleotides: TGTGCCAGCAGCCCCACCGGGGGAGGGAAGATTACCTTC. It codes for CASSPTGGGKITF.

The V call is TRBV28, the J call TRBJ2-7, with a possible D match to TRBD2 (5 bases). The CDR3 is 18 residues long. Trimming took 3 bases from V and 2 from J, leaving 23 bases between them. CDR1 MDHEN and CDR2 SYDVKM come from the germline V gene. CDR3 bases: TGTGCCAGCAGTTTGCAAATGGCGGACGGGGTTTCCCCCTACGAGCAGTACTTC. It translates to CASSLQMADGVSPYEQYF.

This chain links TRBV14 with TRBJ2-7, with 9 bases aligning to TRBD2. Germline V gene data show CDR1 as SGHDN and CDR2 as FVKESK. The length of the CDR3 is 13 residues. The J segment lost 6 bases and the V segment lost 0 bases, leaving 0 bases of the junction unmatched. The CDR3 DNA reads TGTGCCAGCAGCCAAGAACTAGCGGGCGAGCAGTACTTC. Translated, it gives CASSQELAGEQYF.

The V call is TRBV9, the J call TRBJ1-2, with D possibly matching TRBD1 (6 bases). The CDR3 extends over 13 amino acids. The V end was cut by 3 bases, the J end by 3 bases, with 9 bases between. CDR1 SGDLS and CDR2 YYNGEE come from the germline V gene. CDR3 nucleotide sequence: TGTGCCAGCAGCGGGCAGGGGTACTATGGCTACACCTTC. Its translation is CASSGQGYYGYTF.

This clone has only one observation. CDR3 bases: TGTGCCAGCAGCTCAGGGTTCAATTCACCCCTCCACTTT. The encoded protein is CASSSGFNSPLHF. The V and J genes are TRBV7-9 and TRBJ1-6, with D possibly matching TRBD1 (5 bases). In germline, CDR1 is SEHNR, CDR2 FQNEAQ (reference sequence). V lost 4 bases and J lost 7, with 8 bases in between. This CDR3 has 13 residues. Supplemented by reference TRBV7-9 and TRBJ1-6, the full variable domain reads DTGVSQNPRHKITKRGQNVTFRCDPISEHNRLYWYRQTLGQGPEFLTYFQNEAQLEKSRLLSDRFSAERPKGSFSTLEIQRTEQGDSAMYLCASSSGFNSPLHFGNGTRLTVT.

In regard to this clone: The junction departs from germline at one end; a sequencing error may be responsible. This CDR3 is also generated by other DNA sequences in the sample. The CDR3 reads CASSWRPVRRPYNSPLHF. The CDR3 nucleotides are TGTGCCAGCAGTTGGCGCCCGGTCCGGCGGCCTTATAATTCCCCCCTCCACTTT. V usage is TRBV27 and J usage is TRBJ1-6; D gene unclear. Germline loops: CDR1 MNHEY, CDR2 SMNVEV (reference sequence). The CDR3 is 18 amino acids.

V usage is TRBV5-1 and J usage is TRBJ2-3; 10 nucleotides align to TRBD2. CDR3 length equals 14 residues. V lost 7 bases to trimming and J lost 3 bases; unmatched junction nucleotides: 5. Germline V gene lookup returns CDR1 SGHRS and CDR2 YFSETQ. For the CDR3, the DNA is TGCGCCAGCTCCTCTAGCGGGGGAACAGATACGCAGTATTTT. It yields the protein CASSSSGGTDTQYF.